The clone carrying this TCR beta chain was found many times. Because this beta chain is a stray read in a library intended to capture alpha chains, its abundance should not be given much weight. The time point was: sample taken at primary tumor resection. No cell sorting; template was whole RNA from tumor, lung tissue or PBMC. This specimen belongs to a study of spatial heterogeneity in lung cancer. Germline V gene lookup returns CDR1 SGHNT and CDR2 YYREEE (reference sequence). CDR3 length: 16 residues. The V gene end was trimmed by 4 bases and the J gene end by 2 bases; junction bases not matched to a gene: 9. TCRdb re-analysed the 5' RACE reads in MiXCR, keeping a single row per CDR3 protein. The table has about 12,000 distinct CDR3 sequences, roughly 6.2% seen once.

The chain recombines TRBV5-4 with TRBJ2-1, with TRBD1 identical over 7 bases. Sequencing used normal lung tissue next to the tumor, obtained at surgery. The receptor was derived from a male donor with early-stage non-small cell lung cancer. The CDR3 protein is CASSKPRQGTYNEQFF. The CDR3 DNA follows: TGTGCCAGCAGCAAGCCGCGACAGGGCACCTACAATGAGCAGTTCTTC. The full variable domain, completed using reference TRBV5-4 and TRBJ2-1, is ETGVTQSPTHLIKTRGQQVTLRCSSQSGHNTVSWYQQALGQGPQFIFQYYREEENGRGNFPPRFSGLQFPNYSSELNVNALELDDSALYLCASSKPRQGTYNEQFFGPGTRLTVL.